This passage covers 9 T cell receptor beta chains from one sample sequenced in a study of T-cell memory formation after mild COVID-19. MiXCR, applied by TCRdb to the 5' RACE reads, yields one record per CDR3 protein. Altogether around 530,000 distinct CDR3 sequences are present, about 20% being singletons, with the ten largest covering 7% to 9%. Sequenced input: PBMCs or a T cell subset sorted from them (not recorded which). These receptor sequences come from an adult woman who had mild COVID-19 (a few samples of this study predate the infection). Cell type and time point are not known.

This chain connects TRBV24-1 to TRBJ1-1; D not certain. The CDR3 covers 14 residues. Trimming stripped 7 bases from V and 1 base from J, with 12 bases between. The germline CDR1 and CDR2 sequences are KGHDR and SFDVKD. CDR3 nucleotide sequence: TGTGCCACCAGACCCACAGCGGGGAACACTGAAGCTTTCTTT. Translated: CATRPTAGNTEAFF.

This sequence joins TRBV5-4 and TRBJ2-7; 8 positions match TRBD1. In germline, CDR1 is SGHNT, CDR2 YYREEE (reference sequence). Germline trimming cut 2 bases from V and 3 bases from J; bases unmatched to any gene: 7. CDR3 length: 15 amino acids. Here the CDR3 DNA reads TGTGCCAGCAGCTTATGGACAGGGCCGGACTACGAGCAGTACTTC. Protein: CASSLWTGPDYEQYF.

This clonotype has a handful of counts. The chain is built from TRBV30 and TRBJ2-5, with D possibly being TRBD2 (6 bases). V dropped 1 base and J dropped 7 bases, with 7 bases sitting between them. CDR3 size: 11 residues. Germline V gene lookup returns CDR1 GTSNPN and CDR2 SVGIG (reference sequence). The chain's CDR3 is CAWSDGRTQYF. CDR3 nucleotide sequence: TGTGCCTGGAGTGACGGGAGGACCCAGTACTTC. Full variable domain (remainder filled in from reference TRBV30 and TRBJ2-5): SQTIHQWPATLVQPVGSPLSLECTVEGTSNPNLYWYRQAAGRGLQLLFYSVGIGQISSEVPQNLSASRPQDRQFILSSKKLLLSDSGFYLCAWSDGRTQYFGPGTRLLVL.

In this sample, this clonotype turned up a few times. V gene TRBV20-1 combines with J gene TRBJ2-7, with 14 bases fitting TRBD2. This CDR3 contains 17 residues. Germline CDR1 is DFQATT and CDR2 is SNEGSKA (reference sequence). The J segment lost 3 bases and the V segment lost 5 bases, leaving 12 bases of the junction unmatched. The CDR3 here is CSARAGTSGRSFYEQYF. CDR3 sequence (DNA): TGCAGTGCTCGTGCCGGGACTAGCGGGAGATCCTTCTACGAGCAGTACTTC.

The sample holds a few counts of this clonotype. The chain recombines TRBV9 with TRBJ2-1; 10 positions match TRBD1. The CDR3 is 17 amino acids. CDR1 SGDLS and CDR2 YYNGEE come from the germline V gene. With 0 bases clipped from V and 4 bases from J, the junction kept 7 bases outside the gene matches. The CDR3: CASSVVFGDRGYNEQFF. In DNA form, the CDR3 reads TGTGCCAGCAGCGTAGTGTTTGGGGACAGGGGTTACAATGAGCAGTTCTTC. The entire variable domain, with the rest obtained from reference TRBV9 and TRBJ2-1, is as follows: DSGVTQTPKHLITATGQRVTLRCSPRSGDLSVYWYQQSLDQGLQFLIQYYNGEERAKGNILERFSAQQFPDLHSELNLSSLELGDSALYFCASSVVFGDRGYNEQFFGPGTRLTVL.

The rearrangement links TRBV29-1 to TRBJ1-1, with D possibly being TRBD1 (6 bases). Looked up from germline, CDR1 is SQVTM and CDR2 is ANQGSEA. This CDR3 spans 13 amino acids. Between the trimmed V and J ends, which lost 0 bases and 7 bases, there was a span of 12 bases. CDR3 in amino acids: CSVEETPQGEAFF. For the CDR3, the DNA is TGCAGCGTTGAAGAAACGCCACAGGGTGAAGCTTTCTTT.

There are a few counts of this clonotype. The CDR3 region has the DNA TGTGCCAGCAGCTCCCGACAGGGGATCACTGAAGCTTTCTTT. Protein product: CASSSRQGITEAFF. This chain joins TRBV7-8 and TRBJ1-1, with 8 bases matching TRBD1. The CDR3 runs 14 residues. Losses at the gene ends were 4 bases for V and 4 bases for J; bases not matched to a gene: 5. Germline loops: CDR1 SGHVS, CDR2 FQNEAQ.

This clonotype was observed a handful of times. Written as DNA, the CDR3 is TGCGCCAGCAGCTTTGGGCAGGTGGATGAAAAACTGTTTTTT. Its protein is CASSFGQVDEKLFF. The rearrangement links TRBV5-1 to TRBJ1-4; no definite D call. V was pared by 2 bases and J by 6 bases, with 11 bases between. The CDR3 runs to 14 residues. CDR1 is SGHRS, CDR2 YFSETQ, per germline. The full variable domain, completed using reference TRBV5-1 and TRBJ1-4, is KAGVTQTPRYLIKTRGQQVTLSCSPISGHRSVSWYQQTPGQGLQFLFEYFSETQRNKGNFPGRFSGRQFSNSRSEMNVSTLELGDSALYLCASSFGQVDEKLFFGSGTQLSVL.

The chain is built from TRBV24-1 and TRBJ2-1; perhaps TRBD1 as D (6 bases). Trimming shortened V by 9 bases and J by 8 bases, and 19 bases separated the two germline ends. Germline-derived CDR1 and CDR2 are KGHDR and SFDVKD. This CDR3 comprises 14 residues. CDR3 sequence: CATASGAPPDEQFF. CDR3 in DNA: TGTGCCACCGCCTCAGGGGCACCCCCCGATGAGCAGTTCTTC.